This TCR beta chain was found in a study of blood T cell repertoires in COVID-19. Germline lookup yields CDR1 MNHNS and CDR2 SASEGT. The V and J ends lost 2 bases and 3 bases, in that order; junction bases with no gene match: 15. The CDR3 spans 19 residues. Sequencing used immunoSEQ multiplex PCR; TCRdb keeps in-frame clones, though not all of them. Of 360,000 or so clones listed, about 90% are singletons. This clone was counted a single time. Cohort 3 donors counted as recovered after two negative PCRs, clearance, or resolved symptoms. The sequence derives from a young woman who had recovered from COVID-19. The chain uses TRBV6-1 and TRBJ1-3, with 8 nucleotides matching TRBD1. The sequenced material came from PBMCs or T cells enriched from blood (not recorded which). The CDR3 is CASSERTPDRGPRGNTIYF. The DNA of the CDR3 is TGTGCCAGCAGTGAACGAACCCCCGACAGGGGACCCCGTGGAAACACCATATATTTT.